Below, 27 T cell receptor beta chains from the same sample are listed, as sequenced in a study of technical replicates of blood from a handful of donors (dated by TCRdb to about 2017). The protocol used for the library was the immunoSEQ multiplex PCR assay. TCRdb stores this immuneACCESS table with in-frame sequences only. Part of the clones is absent; in the studies checked, under half of the shortfall reflects unresolved V genes, and no reason is known for the rest. The sample table records 95,000 to 100,000 clones; roughly 95% of these occur just once. The leading ten clones occupy roughly 0.21% of the sample. The specimen was T cells isolated from PBMCs. The receptor set was obtained from a human donor in good health.

The chain recombines TRBV25-1 with TRBJ2-7; possible D gene TRBD1, 6 bases. This CDR3 is built from 15 residues. V dropped 4 bases and J dropped 0 bases, with 13 bases sitting between them. Per the germline V gene, CDR1 is MGHDK and CDR2 is SYGVNS. CDR3 DNA: TGTGCCAGCAGTGGAATACAGGGTAGCTCCTACGAGCAGTACTTC. Protein sequence: CASSGIQGSSYEQYF.

This sequence joins TRBV28 and TRBJ1-4; 7 bases line up with TRBD1. The CDR3 runs to 15 residues. Germline V CDR1 and CDR2: MDHEN, SYDVKM. With 5 bases clipped from V and 5 bases from J, the junction kept 8 bases outside the gene matches. For the CDR3, the DNA is TGTGCCAGCAGTGATTCCGGGACAGTAAATGAAAAACTGTTTTTT. Translated, it gives CASSDSGTVNEKLFF.

This sequence joins TRBV4-1 and TRBJ1-5; the D gene is possibly TRBD1 (5 bases). The V end lost 4 bases, the J end lost 1 base, and 14 bases lay between the germline ends. Per the germline V gene, CDR1 is MGHRA and CDR2 is YSYEKL. This CDR3 spans 16 amino acids. The CDR3 nucleotides read TGCGCCAGCAGCCTACAAGGGGATCAGAGCAATCAGCCCCAGCATTTT. Protein sequence: CASSLQGDQSNQPQHF.

The chain recombines TRBV4-1 with TRBJ2-7; 9 bases line up with TRBD2. Germline loops: CDR1 MGHRA, CDR2 YSYEKL. V was clipped by 0 bases and J by 12 bases; unmatched bases: 9. The CDR3 totals 14 residues. The chain's CDR3 is CASSQEIAGVPSYF. DNA of the CDR3: TGCGCCAGCAGCCAAGAAATAGCGGGGGTGCCTTCGTACTTC.

The chain uses TRBV7-2 and TRBJ1-5; D gene ambiguous. Trimming cost V 5 bases and J 4 bases, with 12 bases left between them. This CDR3 contains 14 residues. Per germline, CDR1 SGHTA and CDR2 FQGNSA. CDR3 region: CASSPRLANQPQHF. The CDR3 nucleotides read TGTGCCAGCAGCCCCCGGCTAGCGAATCAGCCCCAGCATTTT. Using reference TRBV7-2 and TRBJ1-5 for the parts outside the CDR3, the full variable domain is GAGVSQSPSNKVTEKGKDVELRCDPISGHTALYWYRQSLGQGLEFLIYFQGNSAPDKSGLPSDRFSAERTGGSVSTLTIQRTQQEDSAVYLCASSPRLANQPQHFGDGTRLSIL.

The chain is built from TRBV11-2 and TRBJ2-7; 8 nucleotides agree with TRBD2. This CDR3 has 13 residues. CDR1 and CDR2 (germline): SGHAT, FQNNGV. The V segment lost 11 bases and the J segment 2 bases; nucleotides outside the gene matches: 8. The CDR3 DNA follows: TGTGCCCTGGGCGGGGGGCTTGCCTACGAGCAGTACTTC. Translating gives CALGGGLAYEQYF.

This chain connects TRBV7-9 to TRBJ1-2; unclear D gene. The germline V and J ends were trimmed by 5 bases and 0 bases, with 10 bases remaining between them. This CDR3 comprises 14 residues. Germline CDR1 and CDR2: SEHNR and FQNEAQ (reference sequence). CDR3 coding DNA: TGTGCCAGCAGCCGGGTCATAGCTAACTATGGCTACACCTTC. Translation gives CASSRVIANYGYTF. The full variable domain, rest sourced from reference TRBV7-9 and TRBJ1-2, is DTGVSQNPRHKITKRGQNVTFRCDPISEHNRLYWYRQTLGQGPEFLTYFQNEAQLEKSRLLSDRFSAERPKGSFSTLEIQRTEQGDSAMYLCASSRVIANYGYTFGSGTRLTVV.

The V call is TRBV11-2, the J call TRBJ1-2, with 10 bases identical to TRBD1. This CDR3 spans 19 amino acids. The junction had 29 bases not matched to a gene; V was cut back by 5 bases and J by 14 bases. Germline V gene data show CDR1 as SGHAT and CDR2 as FQNNGV. The CDR3: CASSPTPGTGTGEFMFGTF. CDR3 nucleotide sequence: TGTGCCAGCAGCCCCACCCCGGGGACCGGGACAGGGGAATTTATGTTCGGGACCTTC.

The chain combines TRBV29-1 with TRBJ2-7; D is ambiguous. Germline CDR1 is SQVTM and CDR2 is ANQGSEA. Trimming left V 5 bases short and J 0 bases short, with 11 bases between. The CDR3 has 13 residues. CDR3 loop: CSVPGRNSYEQYF. The DNA of the CDR3 is TGCAGCGTTCCAGGCAGGAACTCCTACGAGCAGTACTTC.

This chain uses TRBV2 with TRBJ1-5; TRBD1 is a possible D gene (5 bases). CDR3 length equals 13 residues. The V gene lost 6 bases and the J gene lost 7 bases, with 13 bases spanning the gap. CDR1 is SNHLY, CDR2 FYNNEI, per germline. The CDR3 protein is CASREGLGQPQHF. DNA for the CDR3: TGTGCCAGCAGGGAGGGGTTGGGCCAGCCCCAGCATTTT.

This chain links TRBV18 with TRBJ2-1, with TRBD2 identical over 8 bases. The CDR3 extends over 19 amino acids. Trimming took 0 bases from V and 7 from J; bases not matched to a gene: 17. CDR1 KGHSH and CDR2 LQKENI come from the germline V gene. The CDR3 nucleotides are TGTGCCAGCTCACCACCGTTCCTTAGCGGGATGGGGGGGAATAATGAGCAGTTCTTC. This encodes CASSPPFLSGMGGNNEQFF.

The rearrangement links TRBV5-1 to TRBJ2-7; perhaps TRBD2 as D (5 bases). Between the trimmed V and J ends, which lost 4 bases and 2 bases, there was a span of 13 bases. Germline CDR1 and CDR2: SGHRS and YFSETQ. The CDR3 runs 14 residues. The CDR3 sequence is CASSHSEVTYEQYF. DNA for the CDR3: TGCGCCAGCAGCCATTCGGAGGTAACCTACGAGCAGTACTTC.

The chain joins TRBV25-1 to TRBJ2-1; no clear D gene. The CDR3 spans 18 residues. Germline lookup yields CDR1 MGHDK and CDR2 SYGVNS. Trimming pared 2 bases from V and 6 bases from J, leaving 23 bases between. As DNA, the CDR3 is TGTGCCAGCAGTGAAAGCCCCCCGAGTCGCCTATCCGCCAATGAGCAGTTCTTC. Encoded protein: CASSESPPSRLSANEQFF.

This chain links TRBV28 with TRBJ2-7; TRBD1 matches at 8 bases. Germline V gene data show CDR1 as MDHEN and CDR2 as SYDVKM. Germline trimming cut 4 bases from V and 7 bases from J; bases unmatched to any gene: 18. CDR3 length: 17 residues. CDR3 nucleotide sequence: TGTGCCAGCAGTTCCCCTGGTGCAGGGGGCCGGTCGGGGGAGCAGTACTTC. Protein sequence: CASSSPGAGGRSGEQYF.

The chain has TRBV9 and TRBJ1-2; possible D gene TRBD1, 6 bases. In germline, CDR1 is SGDLS, CDR2 YYNGEE. CDR3 length equals 14 residues. V was shortened by 0 bases and J by 6 bases, with 12 bases between the two germline ends. For the CDR3, the DNA is TGTGCCAGCAGCGTAGCTACCGGGACAAATGGCTACACCTTC. Protein sequence: CASSVATGTNGYTF.

A single count supports this clone. This chain connects TRBV7-8 to TRBJ2-1; 9 bases map to TRBD2. The CDR3 sequence is 16 residues long. Germline CDR1 SGHVS, CDR2 FQNEAQ. The V and J ends lost 1 base and 4 bases, in that order; junction bases with no gene match: 5. DNA of the CDR3: TGTGCCAGCAGCTTAGGTCGGAGCGGGAGGTACAATGAGCAGTTCTTC. Encoded protein: CASSLGRSGRYNEQFF. Full variable domain (rest looked up from reference TRBV7-8 and TRBJ2-1): GAGVSQSPRYKVAKRGQDVALRCDPISGHVSLFWYQQALGQGPEFLTYFQNEAQLDKSGLPSDRFFAERPEGSVSTLKIQRTQQEDSAVYLCASSLGRSGRYNEQFFGPGTRLTVL.

The chain is built from TRBV5-1 and TRBJ2-2; D unresolved. Germline-derived CDR1 and CDR2 are SGHRS and YFSETQ. The V end was cut by 6 bases, the J end by 4 bases, with 16 bases between. The length of the CDR3 is 15 residues. CDR3 protein: CASTPGRLGTGELFF. The CDR3, as DNA: TGCGCCAGCACCCCTGGCCGACTTGGCACCGGGGAGCTGTTTTTT.

This chain joins TRBV30 and TRBJ1-2, with D perhaps TRBD1 (5 bases). The CDR3 consists of 13 residues. The V and J ends lost 2 bases and 5 bases respectively, with 12 bases between them. Germline values: CDR1 GTSNPN, CDR2 SVGIG (reference sequence). The CDR3 bases are TGTGCCTGGAGTAAGGCAGGGCTATATGGCTACACCTTC. Its protein is CAWSKAGLYGYTF.

V is TRBV5-1 and J is TRBJ2-7, with 7 bases identical to TRBD2. Germline V CDR1 and CDR2: SGHRS, YFSETQ. Losses at the gene ends were 5 bases for V and 3 bases for J; bases not matched to a gene: 5. The CDR3 loop spans 13 amino acids. The DNA for the CDR3 is TGCGCCAGCAGTCGGGGGGACGACTACGAGCAGTACTTC. It encodes CASSRGDDYEQYF.

This chain uses TRBV7-3 with TRBJ2-1; 11 bases agree with TRBD1. The CDR3 totals 17 residues. Unmatched junction bases numbered 12, after V lost 4 bases and J lost 7 bases. CDR1 is SGHTA, CDR2 FQGTGA, per germline. CDR3 region: CASSSLDPGTGGNEQFF. CDR3 nucleotides: TGTGCCAGCAGCTCACTAGACCCCGGGACAGGGGGTAATGAGCAGTTCTTC.

The chain employs TRBV28 and TRBJ1-1; 9 nucleotides align to TRBD1. J was trimmed by 7 bases and V by 3 bases; bases with no gene match: 9. This CDR3 has 15 amino acids. Germline lookup yields CDR1 MDHEN and CDR2 SYDVKM. In DNA, the CDR3 is TGTGCCAGCAGTTTGGTTCCGGGACAGGGTAATGAAGCTTTCTTT. This codes for CASSLVPGQGNEAFF.

The CDR3 region is CAITPTGPNTEAFF. The CDR3 DNA sequence: TGTGCCATCACTCCGACAGGGCCTAACACTGAAGCTTTCTTT. The rearrangement links TRBV10-3 to TRBJ1-1; 7 bases match TRBD1. The CDR3 contains 14 residues. V dropped 7 bases and J dropped 2; count of bases not matched to a gene: 7. Germline CDR1 and CDR2: ENHRY and SYGVKD.

The chain joins TRBV19 to TRBJ2-7; 10 bases are a match to TRBD1. Germline assignment: CDR1 LNHDA and CDR2 SQIVND (reference sequence). This CDR3 contains 16 residues. Losses at the gene ends were 7 bases for V and 1 base for J; bases not matched to a gene: 10. CDR3 protein: CASTPSGTGESYEQYF. For the CDR3, the DNA is TGTGCCAGTACCCCCTCCGGGACAGGGGAATCCTACGAGCAGTACTTC.

The chain is built from TRBV28 and TRBJ2-7; D may be TRBD1 (6 bases). Germline V gives CDR1 MDHEN, CDR2 SYDVKM. The CDR3 totals 14 residues. The germline V and J ends were trimmed by 3 bases and 0 bases, with 9 bases remaining between them. CDR3 protein: CASSFFRGSYEQYF. The DNA of the CDR3 is TGTGCCAGCAGTTTTTTCAGGGGCTCCTACGAGCAGTACTTC.

The J gene is TRBJ1-2, the V gene TRBV18, with D unresolved. The V end lost 6 bases, the J end lost 3 bases, and 11 bases lay between the germline ends. Germline V CDR1 and CDR2: KGHSH, LQKENI. The CDR3 length is 13 residues. This chain's CDR3 is CASSGEQDYGYTF. CDR3 coding DNA: TGTGCCAGCTCGGGAGAGCAGGACTATGGCTACACCTTC.

The chain uses TRBV27 and TRBJ2-2; 10 nucleotides line up with TRBD2. The CDR3 spans 18 residues. V was clipped by 8 bases and J by 4 bases; unmatched bases: 16. The germline CDR1 and CDR2 sequences are MNHEY and SMNVEV (reference sequence). The CDR3 sequence: CASAGPLQLAGSTGELFF. In DNA form, the CDR3 reads TGTGCCAGCGCCGGTCCCCTTCAACTAGCGGGAAGCACCGGGGAGCTGTTTTTT.

V and J are TRBV28 and TRBJ1-3, with D possibly matching TRBD1 (6 bases). Germline CDR1 MDHEN, CDR2 SYDVKM. There are 15 residues in the CDR3. V was pared by 7 bases and J by 2 bases, with 15 bases between. CDR3 amino acids: CASIGSDRPGNTIYF. CDR3 in DNA: TGTGCCAGCATTGGATCGGACAGACCTGGAAACACCATATATTTT.